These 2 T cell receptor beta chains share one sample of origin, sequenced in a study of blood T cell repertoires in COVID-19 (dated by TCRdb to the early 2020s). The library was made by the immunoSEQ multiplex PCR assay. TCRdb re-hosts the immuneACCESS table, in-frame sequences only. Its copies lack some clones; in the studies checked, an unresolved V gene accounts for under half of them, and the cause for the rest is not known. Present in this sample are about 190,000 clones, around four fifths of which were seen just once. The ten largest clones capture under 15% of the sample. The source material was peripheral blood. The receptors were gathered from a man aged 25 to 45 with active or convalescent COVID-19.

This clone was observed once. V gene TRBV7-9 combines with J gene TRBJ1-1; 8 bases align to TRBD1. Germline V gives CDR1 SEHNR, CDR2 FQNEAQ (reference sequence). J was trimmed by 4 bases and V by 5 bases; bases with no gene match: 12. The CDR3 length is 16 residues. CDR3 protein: CASSPPLDRAGTEAFF. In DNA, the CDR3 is TGTGCCAGCAGCCCGCCCCTGGACAGGGCTGGCACTGAAGCTTTCTTT. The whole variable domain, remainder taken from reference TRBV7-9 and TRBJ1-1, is DTGVSQNPRHKITKRGQNVTFRCDPISEHNRLYWYRQTLGQGPEFLTYFQNEAQLEKSRLLSDRFSAERPKGSFSTLEIQRTEQGDSAMYLCASSPPLDRAGTEAFFGQGTRLTVV.

Here the CDR3 reads CATSDWDSSYNEQFF. The CDR3 DNA reads TGTGCCACCAGTGATTGGGACAGCTCCTACAATGAGCAGTTCTTC. The J gene is TRBJ2-1, the V gene TRBV24-1; TRBD1 matches at 7 bases. CDR1 and CDR2 from the germline V gene are KGHDR and SFDVKD. CDR3 length: 15 amino acids. With 2 bases clipped from V and 0 bases from J, the junction kept 0 bases outside the gene matches.